These 10 T cell receptor beta chains share one sample of origin, sequenced in a study of T cell repertoires in aging, cancer and after chemotherapy. Amplification of TCR beta used genomic DNA extracted from peripheral blood. Multiplex touch-down PCR with TRB-A/B primers amplified rearranged V-D-J TRB sequences. TCRdb passed the multiplex PCR reads through MiXCR, listing each CDR3 protein once. Counted here are 9,000 or so distinct CDR3 sequences, under 45% occurring once; the ten biggest clones make up about 3.8%. The sample was blood. The receptors were sampled from a human donor in good health.

The chain recombines TRBV6-2 or TRBV6-3 with TRBJ2-1; maybe TRBD1 (5 bases). With 7 bases removed from V and 15 bases from J, the gap between germline ends came to 13 bases. The CDR3 covers 10 residues. Per germline, CDR1 MNHEY and CDR2 SVGEGT. The CDR3 coding sequence is TGTGCCAGCATCCAGGGTACCCCGTTCTTC. It specifies CASIQGTPFF.

This clonotype has a handful of counts. CDR3: CASSFLRGNSPLHF. The CDR3 nucleotides are TGTGCCAGCAGCTTCCTCCGGGGGAATTCACCCCTCCACTTT. The chain employs TRBV5-6 and TRBJ1-6, with D perhaps TRBD1 (5 bases). Trimming stripped 2 bases from V and 7 bases from J, with 10 bases between. The CDR3 is made up of 14 amino acids. Germline CDR1 is SGHDT and CDR2 is YYEEEE.

This clonotype has more than one count but fewer than ten. V gene TRBV5-1 combines with J gene TRBJ2-5; D is undetermined. V was clipped by 0 bases and J by 4 bases, with 10 bases between them. The CDR3 has 14 residues. Germline V CDR1 and CDR2: SGHRS, YFSETQ. The CDR3 loop reads CASSLVPGGETQYF. The DNA of the CDR3 is TGCGCCAGCAGCTTGGTCCCCGGCGGAGAGACCCAGTACTTC.

The chain carries TRBV6-1 and TRBJ1-1; possible D gene TRBD1, 5 bases. Germline CDR1 and CDR2: MNHNS and SASEGT. The V end lost 3 bases, the J end lost 1 base, and 9 bases lay between the germline ends. The CDR3 loop spans 14 amino acids. CDR3 region: CASSERTQNTEAFF. The CDR3 DNA reads as TGTGCCAGCAGTGAGCGGACACAGAACACTGAAGCTTTCTTT.

This clonotype has a handful of counts. The CDR3 DNA follows: TGTGCCAGTAGTACAACATACAAATCCAATCAGCCCCAGCATTTT. This gives the protein CASSTTYKSNQPQHF. The rearrangement joins TRBV19 to TRBJ1-5, with D unclear. The CDR3 consists of 15 residues. The ends were cut back, 4 bases at V and 3 bases at J, with 13 bases in the middle. In germline, CDR1 is LNHDA, CDR2 SQIVND (reference sequence).

This clonotype was seen only a few times. V usage is TRBV27 and J usage is TRBJ2-7; D gene ambiguous. V dropped 5 bases and J dropped 3 bases, with 17 bases sitting between them. Germline V gives CDR1 MNHEY, CDR2 SMNVEV (reference sequence). This CDR3 has 15 amino acids. CDR3 protein: CASSTIPPARYEQYF. As DNA, the CDR3 is TGTGCCAGCAGTACAATCCCCCCGGCTCGCTACGAGCAGTACTTC.

The rearrangement joins TRBV11-3 to TRBJ2-7; D perhaps matches TRBD2 (6 bases). Germline-derived CDR1 and CDR2 are SGHNT and YENEEA. The CDR3 is 16 amino acids. Between the trimmed V and J ends, which lost 1 base and 0 bases, there was a span of 13 bases. The CDR3 DNA is TGTGCCAGCAGCTTAGTTGGGACTCAAAGCTCCTACGAGCAGTACTTC. Translation gives CASSLVGTQSSYEQYF.

This clonotype showed up just a few times. The V and J genes are TRBV6-9 and TRBJ1-1; D may be TRBD1 (5 bases). CDR1 and CDR2 from the germline V gene are MNHGY and SVAAGI. This CDR3 has 12 amino acids. The ends were cut back, 8 bases at V and 1 base at J, with 8 bases in the middle. Written as DNA, the CDR3 is TGTGCCAGCGGGGCAGAGAACACTGAAGCTTTCTTT. Its protein is CASGAENTEAFF.

This clonotype came up a few times. The gene calls are TRBV29-1 and TRBJ2-1, with D possibly being TRBD2 (5 bases). This CDR3 has 13 amino acids. Germline assignment: CDR1 SQVTM and CDR2 ANQGSEA. Between the trimmed V and J ends, which lost 7 bases and 8 bases, there was a span of 18 bases. CDR3 DNA sequence: TGCAGCGCTCCCAGCGGAGCTTATTATGAGCAGTTCTTC. Translated: CSAPSGAYYEQFF.

The J gene is TRBJ2-7, the V gene TRBV10-3; TRBD2 matches at 7 bases. Germline V gives CDR1 ENHRY, CDR2 SYGVKD. The CDR3 is 16 residues long. The trim removed 0 bases at V and 0 bases at J, leaving 5 bases unmatched. The DNA for the CDR3 is TGTGCCATCAGTGAGTCGAGGAGCGGGAACTCCTACGAGCAGTACTTC. This codes for CAISESRSGNSYEQYF.